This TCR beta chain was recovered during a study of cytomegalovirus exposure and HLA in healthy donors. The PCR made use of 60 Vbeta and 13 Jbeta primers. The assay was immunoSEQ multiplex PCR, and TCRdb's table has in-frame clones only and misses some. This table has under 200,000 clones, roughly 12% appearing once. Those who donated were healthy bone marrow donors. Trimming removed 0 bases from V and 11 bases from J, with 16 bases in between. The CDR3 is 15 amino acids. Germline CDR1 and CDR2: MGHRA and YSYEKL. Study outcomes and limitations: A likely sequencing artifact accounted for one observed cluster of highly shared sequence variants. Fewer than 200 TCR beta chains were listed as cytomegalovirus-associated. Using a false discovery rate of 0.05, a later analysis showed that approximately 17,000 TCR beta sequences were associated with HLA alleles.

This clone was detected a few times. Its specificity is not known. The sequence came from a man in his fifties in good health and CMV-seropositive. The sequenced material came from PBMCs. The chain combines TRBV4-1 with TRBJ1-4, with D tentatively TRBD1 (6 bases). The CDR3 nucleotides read TGCGCCAGCAGCCAAGACCGGAACCTCCAGGGGAAACTGTTTTTT. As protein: CASSQDRNLQGKLFF.